A single sample is the source of the 3 T cell receptor beta chains below, sequenced in a study of cytomegalovirus exposure and HLA in healthy donors (dated by TCRdb to the late 2010s). Library preparation used the immunoSEQ multiplex PCR assay. The multiplex PCR relied on a mix of 60 forward primers for TCR Vbeta segments and 13 reverse primers for TCR Jbeta segments. TCRdb stores this immuneACCESS table with in-frame sequences only. Part of the clones is absent; in the studies checked, under half of the shortfall reflects unresolved V genes, and no reason is known for the rest. This sample lists approximately 150,000 clones; 55% to 75% were detected once. About 2.5% of the sample is held by the ten biggest clonotypes. The specimen sequenced was PBMCs. Every receptor here comes from a human donor in good health.

The chain carries TRBV7-3 and TRBJ1-2; 7 bases are shared with TRBD1. This CDR3 is 15 amino acids long. J gave up 2 bases and V 5 bases, and 8 bases lay outside the gene matches. From germline, CDR1 is SGHTA and CDR2 FQGTGA. The CDR3 spells CASSQLGTANYGYTF. As DNA, the CDR3 is TGTGCCAGCAGCCAATTGGGGACAGCAAACTATGGCTACACCTTC.

Points on this clone: The same CDR3 is also encoded by other DNA sequences in this sample. This chain uses TRBV6-5 with TRBJ1-5; D is unresolved. The CDR3 runs to 14 residues. Trimming shortened V by 0 bases and J by 1 base, and 4 bases separated the two germline ends. Per germline, CDR1 MNHEY and CDR2 SVGAGI. CDR3 DNA sequence: TGTGCCAGCAGTTACTCGAGCAGCAATCAGCCCCAGCATTTT. It yields the protein CASSYSSSNQPQHF.

There are a few counts of this clone. The V call is TRBV7-6, the J call TRBJ2-2; a weak D match, TRBD2 (5 bases). With 5 bases removed from V and 5 bases from J, the gap between germline ends came to 9 bases. This CDR3 comprises 13 residues. Germline V gene data show CDR1 as SGHVS and CDR2 as FNYEAQ. The CDR3 DNA reads TGTGCCAGCAGCCCCCGGGAAACCGGGGAGCTGTTTTTT. Protein: CASSPRETGELFF. Drawing the rest from reference TRBV7-6 and TRBJ2-2, the complete variable domain is GAGVSQSPRYKVTKRGQDVALRCDPISGHVSLYWYRQALGQGPEFLTYFNYEAQQDKSGLPNDRFSAERPEGSISTLTIQRTEQRDSAMYRCASSPRETGELFFGEGSRLTVL.